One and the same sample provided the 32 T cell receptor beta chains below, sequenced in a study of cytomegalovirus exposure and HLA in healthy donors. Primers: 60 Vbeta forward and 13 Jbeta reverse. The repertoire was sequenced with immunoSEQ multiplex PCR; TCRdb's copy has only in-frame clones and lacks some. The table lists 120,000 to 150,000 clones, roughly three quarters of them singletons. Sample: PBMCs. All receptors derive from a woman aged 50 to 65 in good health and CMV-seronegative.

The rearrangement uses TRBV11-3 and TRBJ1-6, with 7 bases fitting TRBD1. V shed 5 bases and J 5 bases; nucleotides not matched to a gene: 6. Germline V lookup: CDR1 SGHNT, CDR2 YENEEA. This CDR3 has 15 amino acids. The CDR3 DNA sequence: TGTGCCAGCAGCCTTTCGACAGGGAATAATTCACCCCTCCACTTT. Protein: CASSLSTGNNSPLHF.

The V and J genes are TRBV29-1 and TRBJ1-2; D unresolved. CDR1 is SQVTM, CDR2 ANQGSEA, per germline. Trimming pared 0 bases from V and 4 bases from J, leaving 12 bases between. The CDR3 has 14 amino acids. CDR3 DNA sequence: TGCAGCGTTGAAGATCTTCGACACGGCTATGGCTACACCTTC. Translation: CSVEDLRHGYGYTF. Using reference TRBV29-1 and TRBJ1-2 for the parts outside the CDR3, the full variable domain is SAVISQKPSRDICQRGTSLTIQCQVDSQVTMMFWYRQQPGQSLTLIATANQGSEATYESGFVIDKFPISRPNLTFSTLTVSNMSPEDSSIYLCSVEDLRHGYGYTFGSGTRLTVV.

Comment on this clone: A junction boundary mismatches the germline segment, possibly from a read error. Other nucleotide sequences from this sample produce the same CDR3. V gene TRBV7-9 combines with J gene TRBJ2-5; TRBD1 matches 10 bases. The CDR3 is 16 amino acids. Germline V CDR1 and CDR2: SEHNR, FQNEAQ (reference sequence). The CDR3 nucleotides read TGCGCCAGCAGCTTAGCACCCGGGACAGGGGAAGAGACCCAGTACTTC. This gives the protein CASSLAPGTGEETQYF. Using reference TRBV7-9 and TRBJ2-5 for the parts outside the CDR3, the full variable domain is DTGVSQNPRHKITKRGQNVTFRCDPISEHNRLYWYRQTLGQGPEFLTYFQNEAQLEKSRLLSDRFSAERPKGSFSTLEIQRTEQGDSAMYLCASSLAPGTGEETQYFGPGTRLLVL.

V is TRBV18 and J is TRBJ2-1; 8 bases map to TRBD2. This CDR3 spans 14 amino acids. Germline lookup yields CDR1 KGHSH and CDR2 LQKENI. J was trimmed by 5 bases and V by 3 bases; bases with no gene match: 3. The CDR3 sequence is CASSPGGGNNEQFF. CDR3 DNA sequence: TGTGCCAGCTCACCCGGGGGGGGGAACAATGAGCAGTTCTTC. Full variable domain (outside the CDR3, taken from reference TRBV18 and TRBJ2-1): NAGVMQNPRHLVRRRGQEARLRCSPMKGHSHVYWYRQLPEEGLKFMVYLQKENIIDESGMPKERFSAEFPKEGPSILRIQQVVRGDSAAYFCASSPGGGNNEQFFGPGTRLTVL.

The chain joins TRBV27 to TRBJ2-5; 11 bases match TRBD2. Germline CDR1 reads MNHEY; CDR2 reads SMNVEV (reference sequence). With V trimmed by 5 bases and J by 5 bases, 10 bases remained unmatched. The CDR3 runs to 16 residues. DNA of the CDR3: TGTGCCAGCAGTCCCCGACGACTAGCGGGGTATGAGACCCAGTACTTC. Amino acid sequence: CASSPRRLAGYETQYF.

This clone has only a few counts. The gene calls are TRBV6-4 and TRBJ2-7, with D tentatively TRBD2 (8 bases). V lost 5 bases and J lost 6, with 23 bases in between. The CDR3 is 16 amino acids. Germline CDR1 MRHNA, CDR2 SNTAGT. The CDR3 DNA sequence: TGTGCCAGCAGTCCGTCGGGAGGGACAGAGGGGATCGAGCAGTACTTC. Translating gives CASSPSGGTEGIEQYF.

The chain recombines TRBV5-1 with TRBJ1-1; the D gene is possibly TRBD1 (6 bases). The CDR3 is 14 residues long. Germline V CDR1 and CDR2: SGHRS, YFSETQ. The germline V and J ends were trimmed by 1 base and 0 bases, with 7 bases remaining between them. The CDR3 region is CASSLSGVNTEAFF. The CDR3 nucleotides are TGCGCCAGCAGCTTGTCAGGGGTGAACACTGAAGCTTTCTTT.

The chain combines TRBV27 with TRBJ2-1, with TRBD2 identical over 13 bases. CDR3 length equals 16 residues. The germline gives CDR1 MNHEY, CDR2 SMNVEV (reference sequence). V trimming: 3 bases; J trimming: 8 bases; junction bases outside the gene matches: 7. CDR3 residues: CASSFGTSGVTDEQFF. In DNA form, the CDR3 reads TGTGCCAGCAGTTTTGGGACTAGCGGGGTGACGGATGAGCAGTTCTTC.

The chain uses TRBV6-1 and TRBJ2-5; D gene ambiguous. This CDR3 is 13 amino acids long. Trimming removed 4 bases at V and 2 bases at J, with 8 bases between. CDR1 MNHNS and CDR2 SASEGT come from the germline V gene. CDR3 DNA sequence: TGTGCCAGCAGTGGTGTCAGTCAAGAGACCCAGTACTTC. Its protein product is CASSGVSQETQYF.

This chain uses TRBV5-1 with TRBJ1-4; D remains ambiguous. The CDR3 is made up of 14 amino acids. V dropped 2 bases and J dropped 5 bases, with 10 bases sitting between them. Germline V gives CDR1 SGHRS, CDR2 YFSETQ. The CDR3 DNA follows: TGCGCCAGCAGCTTCCAGAACCAGAATGAAAAACTGTTTTTT. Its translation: CASSFQNQNEKLFF. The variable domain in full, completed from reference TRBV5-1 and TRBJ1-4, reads KAGVTQTPRYLIKTRGQQVTLSCSPISGHRSVSWYQQTPGQGLQFLFEYFSETQRNKGNFPGRFSGRQFSNSRSEMNVSTLELGDSALYLCASSFQNQNEKLFFGSGTQLSVL.

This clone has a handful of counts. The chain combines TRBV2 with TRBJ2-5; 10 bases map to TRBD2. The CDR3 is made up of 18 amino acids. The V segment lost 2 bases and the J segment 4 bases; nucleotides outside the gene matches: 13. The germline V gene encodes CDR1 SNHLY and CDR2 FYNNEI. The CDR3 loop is CASSELVSSGGPRETQYF. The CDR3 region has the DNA TGTGCCAGCAGTGAATTGGTGTCTAGCGGGGGCCCTCGAGAGACCCAGTACTTC.

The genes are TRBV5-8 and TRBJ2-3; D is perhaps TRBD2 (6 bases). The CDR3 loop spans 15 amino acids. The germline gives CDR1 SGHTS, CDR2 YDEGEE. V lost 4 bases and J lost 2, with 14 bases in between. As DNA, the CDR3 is TGTGCCAGCAGCGAGGGACTGGCCCTCACAGATACGCAGTATTTT. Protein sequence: CASSEGLALTDTQYF.

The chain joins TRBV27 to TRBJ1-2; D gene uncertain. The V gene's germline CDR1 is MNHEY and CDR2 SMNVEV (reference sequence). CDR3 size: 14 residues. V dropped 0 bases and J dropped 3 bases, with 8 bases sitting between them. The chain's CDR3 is CASSLSGSYYGYTF. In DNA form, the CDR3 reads TGTGCCAGCAGTTTATCTGGCAGTTACTATGGCTACACCTTC.

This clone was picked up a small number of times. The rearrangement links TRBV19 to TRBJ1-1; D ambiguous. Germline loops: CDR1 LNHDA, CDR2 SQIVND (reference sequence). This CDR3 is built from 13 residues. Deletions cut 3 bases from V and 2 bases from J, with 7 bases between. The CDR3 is CASSINGNTEAFF. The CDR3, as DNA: TGTGCCAGTAGTATTAATGGCAACACTGAAGCTTTCTTT.

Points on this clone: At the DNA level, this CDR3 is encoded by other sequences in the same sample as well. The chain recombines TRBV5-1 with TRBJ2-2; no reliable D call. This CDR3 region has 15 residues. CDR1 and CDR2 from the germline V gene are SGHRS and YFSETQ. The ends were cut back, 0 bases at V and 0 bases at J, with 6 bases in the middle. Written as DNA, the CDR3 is TGCGCCAGCAGCTTGGTTCAGACGAACACCGGGGAGCTGTTTTTT. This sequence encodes CASSLVQTNTGELFF.

CDR3 bases: TGTGCCAGCAGTGAAGAGGGACAGGGGTCCTACGAGCAGTACTTC. Translated: CASSEEGQGSYEQYF. The chain combines TRBV6-1 with TRBJ2-7; the match to TRBD1 covers 10 bases. Germline loops: CDR1 MNHNS, CDR2 SASEGT. The V gene end was trimmed by 1 base and the J gene end by 1 base; junction bases not matched to a gene: 1. The CDR3 totals 15 residues.

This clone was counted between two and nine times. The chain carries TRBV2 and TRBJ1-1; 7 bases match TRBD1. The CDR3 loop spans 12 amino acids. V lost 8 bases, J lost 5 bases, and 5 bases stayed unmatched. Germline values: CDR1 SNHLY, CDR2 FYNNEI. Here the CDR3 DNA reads TGTGCCAGCGCCGACAGGGTTACTGAAGCTTTCTTT. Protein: CASADRVTEAFF.

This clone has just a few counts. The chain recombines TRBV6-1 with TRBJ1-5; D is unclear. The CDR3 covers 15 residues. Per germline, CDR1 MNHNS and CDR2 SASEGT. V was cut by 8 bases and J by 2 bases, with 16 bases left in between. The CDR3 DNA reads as TGTGCCAGCGCTGGGTCCCTCAGCGGCAATCAGCCCCAGCATTTT. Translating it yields CASAGSLSGNQPQHF.

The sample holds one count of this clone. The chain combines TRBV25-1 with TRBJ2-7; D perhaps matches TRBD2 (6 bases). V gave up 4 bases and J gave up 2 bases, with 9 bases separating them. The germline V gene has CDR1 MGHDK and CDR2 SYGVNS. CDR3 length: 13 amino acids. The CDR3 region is CASSGTTAYEQYF. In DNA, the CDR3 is TGTGCCAGCAGTGGGACTACCGCCTACGAGCAGTACTTC.

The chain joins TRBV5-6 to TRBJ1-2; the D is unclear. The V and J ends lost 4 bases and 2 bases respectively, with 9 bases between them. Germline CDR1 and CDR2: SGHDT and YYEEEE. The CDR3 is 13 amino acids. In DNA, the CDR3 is TGTGCCAGCAGCCCCGGGTCCAACTATGGCTACACCTTC. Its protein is CASSPGSNYGYTF.

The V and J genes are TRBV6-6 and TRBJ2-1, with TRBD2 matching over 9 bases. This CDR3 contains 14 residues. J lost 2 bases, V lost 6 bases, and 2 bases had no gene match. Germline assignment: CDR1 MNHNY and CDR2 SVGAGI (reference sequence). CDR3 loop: CASSSGGPYNEQFF. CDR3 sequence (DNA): TGTGCCAGCAGCAGCGGGGGGCCCTACAATGAGCAGTTCTTC.

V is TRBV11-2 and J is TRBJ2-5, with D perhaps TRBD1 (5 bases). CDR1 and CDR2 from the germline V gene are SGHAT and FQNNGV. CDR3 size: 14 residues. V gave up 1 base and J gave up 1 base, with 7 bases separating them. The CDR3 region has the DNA TGTGCCAGCAGCTTAGCAGGGATCCAAGAGACCCAGTACTTC. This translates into CASSLAGIQETQYF.

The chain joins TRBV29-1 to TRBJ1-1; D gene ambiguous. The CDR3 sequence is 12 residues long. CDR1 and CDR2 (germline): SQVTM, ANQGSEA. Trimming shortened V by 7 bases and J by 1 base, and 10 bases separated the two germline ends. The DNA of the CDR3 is TGCAGCGGTGCTAGGTCGAACACTGAAGCTTTCTTT. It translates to CSGARSNTEAFF.

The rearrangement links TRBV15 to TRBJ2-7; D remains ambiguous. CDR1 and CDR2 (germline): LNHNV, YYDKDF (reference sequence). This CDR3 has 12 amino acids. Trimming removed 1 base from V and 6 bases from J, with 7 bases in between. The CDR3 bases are TGTGCCACCAGCAGAGGGCTTCGCGAGCAGTACTTC. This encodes CATSRGLREQYF. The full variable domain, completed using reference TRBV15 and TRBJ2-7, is DAMVIQNPRYQVTQFGKPVTLSCSQTLNHNVMYWYQQKSSQAPKLLFHYYDKDFNNEADTPDNFQSRRPNTSFCFLDIRSPGLGDTAMYLCATSRGLREQYFGPGTRLTVT.

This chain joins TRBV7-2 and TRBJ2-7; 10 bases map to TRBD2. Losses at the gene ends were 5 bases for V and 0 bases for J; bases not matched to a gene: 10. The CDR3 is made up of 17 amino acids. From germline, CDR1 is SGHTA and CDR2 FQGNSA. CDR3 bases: TGTGCCAGCAGCAACCCCCGCGCTAGCGGGAGCTCCTACGAGCAGTACTTC. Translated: CASSNPRASGSSYEQYF.

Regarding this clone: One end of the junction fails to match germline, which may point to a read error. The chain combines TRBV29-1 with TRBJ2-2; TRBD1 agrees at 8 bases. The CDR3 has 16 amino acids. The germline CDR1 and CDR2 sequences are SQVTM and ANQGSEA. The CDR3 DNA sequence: TGCAGCGTCGAAGAAAGCGGACAGGGATACACCGGGGAGCTGTTTTTT. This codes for CSVEESGQGYTGELFF.

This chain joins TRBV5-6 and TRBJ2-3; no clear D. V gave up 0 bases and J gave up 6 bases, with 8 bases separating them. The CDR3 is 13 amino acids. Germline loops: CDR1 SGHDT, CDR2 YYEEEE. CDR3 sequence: CASSLGSIDTQYF. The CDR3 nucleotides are TGTGCCAGCAGCTTGGGGAGTATTGATACGCAGTATTTT.

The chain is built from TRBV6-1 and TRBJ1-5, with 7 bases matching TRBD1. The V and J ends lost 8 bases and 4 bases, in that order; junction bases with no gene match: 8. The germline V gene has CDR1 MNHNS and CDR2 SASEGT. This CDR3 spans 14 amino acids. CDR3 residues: CASWLDRDNQPQHF. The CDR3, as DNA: TGTGCCAGCTGGCTTGACAGGGATAATCAGCCCCAGCATTTT.

CDR3 loop: CASSLSGGGASDTQYF. The CDR3 region has the DNA TGTGCCAGCAGTTTATCTGGCGGGGGGGCCTCAGATACGCAGTATTTT. This chain uses TRBV27 with TRBJ2-3; 9 nucleotides align to TRBD2. Germline loops: CDR1 MNHEY, CDR2 SMNVEV (reference sequence). The CDR3 contains 16 residues. V gave up 0 bases and J gave up 4 bases; unmatched junction bases: 5.

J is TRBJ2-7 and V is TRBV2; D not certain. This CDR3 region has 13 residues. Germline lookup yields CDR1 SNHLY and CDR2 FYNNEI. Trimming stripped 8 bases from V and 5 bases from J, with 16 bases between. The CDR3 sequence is CASGALLFHEQYF. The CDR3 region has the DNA TGTGCCAGCGGCGCCTTACTATTCCACGAGCAGTACTTC.

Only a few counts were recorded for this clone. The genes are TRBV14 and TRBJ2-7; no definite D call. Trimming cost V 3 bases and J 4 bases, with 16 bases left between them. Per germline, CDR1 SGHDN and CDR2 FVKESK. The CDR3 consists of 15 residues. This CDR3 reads CASSHRRDVRYEQYF. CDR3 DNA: TGTGCCAGCAGCCACCGCCGCGATGTCAGGTACGAGCAGTACTTC.

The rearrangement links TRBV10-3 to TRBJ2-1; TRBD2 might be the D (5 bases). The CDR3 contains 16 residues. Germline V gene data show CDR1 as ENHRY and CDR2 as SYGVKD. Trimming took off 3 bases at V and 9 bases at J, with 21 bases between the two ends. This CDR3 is CAISDQDIHHGGEQFF. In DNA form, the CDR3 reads TGTGCCATCAGTGATCAAGACATTCACCATGGAGGTGAGCAGTTCTTC.